A single sample gave rise to the 9 T cell receptor beta chains below, sequenced in a study of memory CD4+ T cells and cytomegalovirus serostatus. Assay used: immunoSEQ multiplex PCR; TCRdb lists only in-frame clones, some missing. Among 50,000 or so clones, roughly four fifths were seen once, and the ten largest hold more than 1%. The sort gate was single viable CD3+CD4+CD8-CD45RO+ cells for memory CD4+ T cells. Sequences were obtained from memory CD4+ T cells from blood. These receptors were collected from an adult in good health and CMV-seropositive.

The V call is TRBV4-3, the J call TRBJ2-5; 9 bases map to TRBD1. The germline V gene has CDR1 LGHNA and CDR2 YSLEER. The CDR3 consists of 19 residues. Trimming cost V 0 bases and J 4 bases; bases outside gene matches: 15. The CDR3 region is CASSQDLGTGSEIIETQYF. The CDR3 region has the DNA TGCGCCAGCAGCCAAGATCTAGGGACAGGGTCGGAAATTATAGAGACCCAGTACTTC.

The chain combines TRBV5-1 with TRBJ2-7; TRBD2 matches 9 bases. Germline V gene data show CDR1 as SGHRS and CDR2 as YFSETQ. V shed 5 bases, J shed 2 bases, and the junction held 5 bases outside the gene matches. The CDR3 sequence is 14 residues long. CDR3 DNA sequence: TGCGCCAGCAGTCGAGCGGGGGGCACCTACGAGCAGTACTTC. As protein: CASSRAGGTYEQYF.

The rearrangement uses TRBV5-1 and TRBJ2-5; the D gene is possibly TRBD2 (6 bases). Germline assignment: CDR1 SGHRS and CDR2 YFSETQ. Trimming took 0 bases from V and 7 from J, leaving 16 bases between them. The length of the CDR3 is 15 residues. The CDR3 loop reads CASSLDEGLGGTQYF. The CDR3 DNA sequence: TGCGCCAGCAGCTTGGATGAGGGGCTGGGGGGGACCCAGTACTTC.

This chain connects TRBV29-1 to TRBJ2-5; 7 positions match TRBD1. This CDR3 is built from 13 residues. Germline V gene lookup returns CDR1 SQVTM and CDR2 ANQGSEA. V was clipped by 4 bases and J by 4 bases; unmatched bases: 6. This CDR3 is CSVGGGLGETQYF. DNA for the CDR3: TGCAGCGTTGGAGGGGGCCTCGGAGAGACCCAGTACTTC.

This rearrangement joins TRBV7-9 to TRBJ1-4; D is possibly TRBD1 (5 bases). The V end was cut by 5 bases, the J end by 4 bases, with 17 bases between. Germline loops: CDR1 SEHNR, CDR2 FQNEAQ (reference sequence). This CDR3 region has 16 residues. Here the CDR3 reads CASSPGARGVNEKLFF. The CDR3 region has the DNA TGTGCCAGCAGCCCTGGGGCTAGAGGGGTTAATGAAAAACTGTTTTTT.

This clone occurred a few times. The gene calls are TRBV7-2 and TRBJ2-5; no definite D call. Germline assignment: CDR1 SGHTA and CDR2 FQGNSA. Trimming took 0 bases from V and 0 from J, leaving 2 bases between them. The CDR3 has 13 residues. This CDR3 is CASSLAYQETQYF. Here the CDR3 DNA reads TGTGCCAGCAGCTTAGCCTACCAAGAGACCCAGTACTTC.

J is TRBJ1-2 and V is TRBV5-1, with D uncertain. V gave up 1 base and J gave up 2 bases, with 6 bases separating them. Germline V gives CDR1 SGHRS, CDR2 YFSETQ. This CDR3 region has 13 residues. This CDR3 reads CASSLTVNYGYTF. The CDR3 DNA is TGCGCCAGCAGCTTGACCGTAAACTATGGCTACACCTTC.

V gene TRBV11-2 combines with J gene TRBJ2-3; D is undetermined. V was shortened by 8 bases and J by 2 bases, with 14 bases between the two germline ends. Germline V CDR1 and CDR2: SGHAT, FQNNGV. The CDR3 is made up of 14 amino acids. The chain's CDR3 is CASSQDTLTDTQYF. CDR3 nucleotide sequence: TGTGCCAGCTCCCAAGACACCCTCACAGATACGCAGTATTTT.

V usage is TRBV15 and J usage is TRBJ2-3; possible D gene TRBD1, 5 bases. V was clipped by 1 base and J by 0 bases, with 14 bases between them. Germline loops: CDR1 LNHNV, CDR2 YYDKDF (reference sequence). This CDR3 is built from 17 residues. The CDR3 DNA reads TGTGCCACCAGCAGAGGGTCAGGGATTTCTAGCACAGATACGCAGTATTTT. The encoded protein is CATSRGSGISSTDTQYF.